This entry lists 31 T cell receptor beta chains sequenced from one sample in a study of sequential checkpoint blockade in melanoma. Produced via immunoSEQ multiplex PCR; TCRdb's table is partial and in-frame only. The sample consists of fewer than 40,000 clones, roughly 88% of them appearing once. Specified treatment: randomized to nivolumab then ipilimumab (arm A) or the reverse (arm B). Sequencing was performed on CD8+ T cells sorted from blood (inferred from file names), taken from a patient given nivolumab and ipilimumab in sequence. These receptor sequences come from a human donor with melanoma.

V and J are TRBV19 and TRBJ2-7; no clear D. CDR3 length equals 13 residues. Germline CDR1 LNHDA, CDR2 SQIVND (reference sequence). Between the trimmed V and J ends, which lost 3 bases and 2 bases, there was a span of 8 bases. CDR3 in amino acids: CASSISVPYEQYF. CDR3 DNA sequence: TGTGCCAGTAGTATTTCAGTCCCCTACGAGCAGTACTTC.

V and J are TRBV7-3 and TRBJ2-1, with 10 bases fitting TRBD2. Unmatched junction bases numbered 5, after V lost 5 bases and J lost 7 bases. The CDR3 extends over 14 amino acids. Germline V gene sequence: CDR1 SGHTA, CDR2 FQGTGA. The CDR3 DNA follows: TGTGCCAGCAGCGTGGGACTAGCGCTGAATGAGCAGTTCTTC. It is translated as CASSVGLALNEQFF.

The V gene is TRBV7-9, the J gene TRBJ2-1, with D tentatively TRBD2 (5 bases). V was pared by 8 bases and J by 4 bases, with 15 bases between. Germline CDR1 and CDR2: SEHNR and FQNEAQ (reference sequence). This CDR3 region has 14 residues. The CDR3 DNA reads as TGTGCCAGCGCCCTCGGAGGCCAATACAATGAGCAGTTCTTC. Protein product: CASALGGQYNEQFF.

The chain uses TRBV13 and TRBJ2-7; 11 bases agree with TRBD2. This CDR3 spans 16 amino acids. Germline CDR1 is PRHDT and CDR2 is FYEKMQ (reference sequence). V lost 3 bases and J lost 2; bases outside the gene matches: 6. CDR3 nucleotide sequence: TGTGCCAGCAGCTTGCGGACTAGCGGGCTCACCTACGAGCAGTACGTC. As protein: CASSLRTSGLTYEQYV.

The CDR3: CASSVGQGYNEQFF. DNA for the CDR3: TGTGCCAGCAGCGTGGGCCAGGGATACAATGAGCAGTTCTTC. The chain links TRBV7-2 to TRBJ2-1; D is perhaps TRBD1 (5 bases). The germline gives CDR1 SGHTA, CDR2 FQGNSA. Trimming pared 5 bases from V and 4 bases from J, leaving 12 bases between. The length of the CDR3 is 14 residues.

Concerning this clone: This same CDR3 is encoded by further DNA sequences in the sample. The CDR3 DNA follows: TGCAGCGTTGGGGACAGCTATGGCTACACCTTC. This gives the protein CSVGDSYGYTF. The V call is TRBV29-1, the J call TRBJ1-2, with 7 bases aligning to TRBD1. CDR1 is SQVTM, CDR2 ANQGSEA, per germline. The CDR3 loop spans 11 amino acids. Trimming cost V 4 bases and J 4 bases; bases outside gene matches: 0.

The genes are TRBV27 and TRBJ2-7; TRBD2 might be the D (5 bases). The germline V gene has CDR1 MNHEY and CDR2 SMNVEV (reference sequence). Trimming removed 6 bases at V and 1 base at J, with 13 bases between. This CDR3 spans 14 amino acids. Here the CDR3 DNA reads TGTGCCAGCAGGACGTCTAGCAGATCCTACGAGCAGTACTTC. This translates into CASRTSSRSYEQYF.

J is TRBJ2-7 and V is TRBV7-9; D possibly corresponds to TRBD2 (5 bases). This CDR3 contains 14 residues. The V and J ends lost 0 bases and 3 bases respectively, with 9 bases between them. The germline V gene encodes CDR1 SEHNR and CDR2 FQNEAQ (reference sequence). CDR3 nucleotide sequence: TGTGCCAGCAGCTTAGCGCACCGGGACTACGAGCAGTACTTC. This sequence encodes CASSLAHRDYEQYF.

The J gene is TRBJ1-5, the V gene TRBV2; tentatively, D is TRBD1 (6 bases). Germline assignment: CDR1 SNHLY and CDR2 FYNNEI. The CDR3 length is 13 residues. Trimming stripped 6 bases from V and 10 bases from J, with 16 bases between. The CDR3 is CASRLTGSPPQHF. The DNA of the CDR3 is TGTGCCAGCAGACTAACAGGGAGCCCACCCCAGCATTTT. Based on the CDR3 plus reference TRBV2 and TRBJ1-5, the full variable domain is EPEVTQTPSHQVTQMGQEVILRCVPISNHLYFYWYRQILGQKVEFLVSFYNNEISEKSEIFDDQFSVERPDGSNFTLKIRSTKLEDSAMYFCASRLTGSPPQHFGDGTRLSIL.

The chain has TRBV7-9 and TRBJ2-5; TRBD2 agrees at 12 bases. Losses at the gene ends were 0 bases for V and 7 bases for J; bases not matched to a gene: 15. In germline, CDR1 is SEHNR, CDR2 FQNEAQ (reference sequence). The CDR3 is 19 amino acids. The CDR3 loop reads CASSLAGLAGFPTIGTQYF. In DNA, the CDR3 is TGTGCCAGCAGCTTAGCCGGACTAGCGGGATTTCCGACAATAGGGACCCAGTACTTC.

The V call is TRBV19, the J call TRBJ2-7; 7 positions agree with TRBD2. CDR1 is LNHDA and CDR2 is SQIVND in the germline V gene (reference sequence). The CDR3 consists of 14 residues. The V segment lost 5 bases and the J segment 5 bases; nucleotides outside the gene matches: 9. CDR3 DNA sequence: TGTGCCAGTAGTCTAGGAGGCGGGGGAGACGAGCAGTACGTC. Protein sequence: CASSLGGGGDEQYV.

This clone appeared once. The chain has TRBV6-1 and TRBJ1-4; maybe TRBD1 (6 bases). The V gene lost 11 bases and the J gene lost 3 bases, with 13 bases spanning the gap. Germline V gives CDR1 MNHNS, CDR2 SASEGT. CDR3 size: 13 residues. This CDR3 reads CAVQGVANEKLFF. The CDR3 coding sequence is TGTGCCGTACAGGGAGTAGCTAATGAAAAACTGTTTTTT.

The rearrangement uses TRBV19 and TRBJ2-2, with 13 bases fitting TRBD2. V shed 6 bases and J 6 bases; nucleotides not matched to a gene: 7. CDR3 size: 16 residues. Germline-derived CDR1 and CDR2 are LNHDA and SQIVND (reference sequence). The CDR3 spells CASRVTSGRAPGELFF. In DNA form, the CDR3 reads TGTGCCAGTAGGGTCACTAGCGGGAGGGCCCCCGGGGAGCTGTTTTTT.

The CDR3 sequence is CASRIIPGYSGELFF. Here the CDR3 DNA reads TGTGCCAGCCGCATCATTCCCGGTTACTCCGGGGAGCTGTTTTTT. V usage is TRBV27 and J usage is TRBJ2-2; D is unresolved. The CDR3 contains 15 residues. V lost 8 bases and J 6 bases, leaving 19 bases between the germline ends. Per germline, CDR1 MNHEY and CDR2 SMNVEV (reference sequence).

This chain links TRBV14 with TRBJ2-5, with TRBD2 as a possible D gene (5 bases). The J call could be wrong; TRBJ2-7 is a better fit for the DNA end. This CDR3 spans 14 amino acids. From germline, CDR1 is SGHDN and CDR2 FVKESK. The CDR3 region is CASSQEAGSYEQYF. The CDR3 coding sequence is TGTGCCAGCAGCCAAGAGGCGGGCTCCTACGAGCAGTACTTC.

The gene calls are TRBV7-8 and TRBJ2-7; 9 bases match TRBD2. This CDR3 comprises 17 residues. Germline V gives CDR1 SGHVS, CDR2 FQNEAQ. V shed 4 bases and J 7 bases; nucleotides not matched to a gene: 17. This CDR3 reads CASSYPGGDAGGSEQYF. Written as DNA, the CDR3 is TGTGCCAGCAGCTACCCCGGGGGTGATGCGGGAGGGAGTGAGCAGTACTTC.

This rearrangement joins TRBV27 to TRBJ2-1, with 7 bases matching TRBD2. V was pared by 5 bases and J by 0 bases, with 7 bases of the junction left unmatched. This CDR3 comprises 16 residues. From germline, CDR1 is MNHEY and CDR2 SMNVEV (reference sequence). CDR3 in amino acids: CASSLGGSSSYNEQFF. CDR3 sequence (DNA): TGTGCCAGCAGTCTGGGCGGGAGCAGCTCCTACAATGAGCAGTTCTTC.

The rearrangement uses TRBV10-3 and TRBJ2-2, with 10 bases matching TRBD2. In germline, CDR1 is ENHRY, CDR2 SYGVKD. The junction had 8 bases not matched to a gene; V was cut back by 3 bases and J by 7 bases. The CDR3 consists of 16 residues. The CDR3 DNA is TGTGCCATCAGTGAAGTTCTAGCGGGAGCAGGCGGGGAGCTGTTTTTT. Translated: CAISEVLAGAGGELFF.

The CDR3 nucleotides read TGTGCCAGCAGTTTAACGGAGCTCACCGACCTCCACTTT. As protein: CASSLTELTDLHF. The chain couples TRBV28 to TRBJ1-6; D unclear. The length of the CDR3 is 13 residues. V dropped 2 bases and J dropped 15 bases, with 14 bases sitting between them. Germline assignment: CDR1 MDHEN and CDR2 SYDVKM.

This chain links TRBV18 with TRBJ2-3; 9 nucleotides align to TRBD1. The trim removed 0 bases at V and 0 bases at J, leaving 22 bases unmatched. There are 23 residues in the CDR3. Germline values: CDR1 KGHSH, CDR2 LQKENI. The chain's CDR3 is CASSPPNDKGDRALRFSTDTQYF. In DNA, the CDR3 is TGTGCCAGCTCACCACCGAACGACAAGGGGGACAGGGCTCTTCGGTTTAGCACAGATACGCAGTATTTT.

The chain couples TRBV14 to TRBJ2-1; TRBD2 aligns across 10 bases. CDR3 length: 16 amino acids. Trimming removed 0 bases from V and 4 bases from J; junction bases left unmatched: 3. Germline V gives CDR1 SGHDN, CDR2 FVKESK. The CDR3 is CASSQEMGLAYNEQFF. The CDR3 nucleotides are TGTGCCAGCAGCCAAGAGATGGGACTAGCGTACAATGAGCAGTTCTTC.

This chain joins TRBV30 and TRBJ2-3; the match to TRBD2 covers 13 bases. CDR1 is GTSNPN and CDR2 is SVGIG in the germline V gene (reference sequence). V lost 2 bases, J lost 6 bases, and 5 bases stayed unmatched. The CDR3 extends over 15 amino acids. The CDR3 loop reads CAWSSGTSGKDTQYF. CDR3 coding DNA: TGTGCCTGGAGTTCCGGGACTAGCGGGAAGGATACGCAGTATTTT. Based on the CDR3 plus reference TRBV30 and TRBJ2-3, the full variable domain is SQTIHQWPATLVQPVGSPLSLECTVEGTSNPNLYWYRQAAGRGLQLLFYSVGIGQISSEVPQNLSASRPQDRQFILSSKKLLLSDSGFYLCAWSSGTSGKDTQYFGPGTRLTVL.

The rearrangement links TRBV29-1 to TRBJ2-7; the match to TRBD2 covers 13 bases. V lost 6 bases to trimming and J lost 2 bases; unmatched junction nucleotides: 10. CDR3 length equals 16 residues. Germline CDR1 is SQVTM and CDR2 is ANQGSEA. The CDR3 bases are TGCAGCGTCGCCCCGCCGGGACTAGCGGGACCCTACGAGCAGTACGTC. It specifies CSVAPPGLAGPYEQYV.

V gene TRBV29-1 combines with J gene TRBJ1-2; perhaps TRBD1 as D (5 bases). Germline values: CDR1 SQVTM, CDR2 ANQGSEA. The V gene lost 6 bases and the J gene lost 5 bases, with 13 bases spanning the gap. This CDR3 has 12 residues. CDR3 DNA: TGCAGCGTAGAGACAGAAGATTATGGCTACACCTTC. Protein product: CSVETEDYGYTF.

The J gene is TRBJ2-1, the V gene TRBV9; 13 bases line up with TRBD2. This CDR3 comprises 17 residues. V dropped 2 bases and J dropped 8; count of bases not matched to a gene: 10. Germline V gene lookup returns CDR1 SGDLS and CDR2 YYNGEE. CDR3 protein: CASSVPRGTSGVDEQFF. The CDR3 nucleotides are TGTGCCAGCAGCGTTCCCCGCGGGACTAGCGGGGTGGATGAGCAGTTCTTC.

The V gene is TRBV5-4, the J gene TRBJ2-7, with D maybe TRBD1 (5 bases). Germline V gene data show CDR1 as SGHNT and CDR2 as YYREEE (reference sequence). The V gene lost 2 bases and the J gene lost 3 bases, with 12 bases spanning the gap. This CDR3 is 14 amino acids long. The CDR3 DNA is TGTGCCAGCAGCTTAAGGGGTAAAGGCTACGAGCAGTACTTC. It is translated as CASSLRGKGYEQYF. The variable domain in full, with the rest retrieved from reference TRBV5-4 and TRBJ2-7, is ETGVTQSPTHLIKTRGQQVTLRCSSQSGHNTVSWYQQALGQGPQFIFQYYREEENGRGNFPPRFSGLQFPNYSSELNVNALELDDSALYLCASSLRGKGYEQYFGPGTRLTVT.

The rearrangement uses TRBV11-2 and TRBJ1-2; D ambiguous. CDR1 and CDR2 (germline): SGHAT, FQNNGV. Trimming stripped 5 bases from V and 4 bases from J, with 11 bases between. CDR3 size: 13 residues. CDR3: CASSLRWPYGYTF. For the CDR3, the DNA is TGTGCCAGCAGCCTTCGTTGGCCCTATGGCTACACCTTC. The full variable domain, with the rest looked up from reference TRBV11-2 and TRBJ1-2, is EAGVAQSPRYKIIEKRQSVAFWCNPISGHATLYWYQQILGQGPKLLIQFQNNGVVDDSQLPKDRFSAERLKGVDSTLKIQPAKLEDSAVYLCASSLRWPYGYTFGSGTRLTVV.

This clone was picked up one time. The V gene is TRBV2, the J gene TRBJ2-5; the match to TRBD2 covers 8 bases. With 6 bases clipped from V and 1 base from J, the junction kept 10 bases outside the gene matches. This CDR3 region has 16 residues. Germline assignment: CDR1 SNHLY and CDR2 FYNNEI. The CDR3 region is CASRHSTSVSQETQYF. In nucleotides, the CDR3 is TGTGCCAGCAGACACTCGACTAGCGTATCCCAAGAGACCCAGTACTTC.

The genes are TRBV9 and TRBJ1-2, with a tentative D call TRBD1 (6 bases). The CDR3 is 13 residues long. V gave up 0 bases and J gave up 6 bases, with 9 bases separating them. Germline V gene sequence: CDR1 SGDLS, CDR2 YYNGEE. The CDR3 DNA follows: TGTGCCAGCAGCGTAGGGGGGCCCGATGGCTACACCTTC. This encodes CASSVGGPDGYTF.

The rearrangement joins TRBV7-9 to TRBJ2-1; 7 positions match TRBD2. This CDR3 is 15 amino acids long. V was clipped by 3 bases and J by 7 bases; unmatched bases: 9. Germline assignment: CDR1 SEHNR and CDR2 FQNEAQ (reference sequence). The CDR3 reads CASSFVAGDENEQFF. The CDR3 region has the DNA TGTGCCAGCAGCTTTGTCGCGGGGGACGAGAATGAGCAGTTCTTC.

V usage is TRBV4-2 and J usage is TRBJ1-4; D perhaps matches TRBD1 (5 bases). The CDR3 is 14 amino acids. CDR1 and CDR2 (germline): LGHNA, YNFKEQ. Trimming removed 7 bases from V and 2 bases from J, with 11 bases in between. CDR3 coding DNA: TGTGCCAGCACCCAGGGAGTGACTAATGAAAAACTGTTTTTT. This encodes CASTQGVTNEKLFF.